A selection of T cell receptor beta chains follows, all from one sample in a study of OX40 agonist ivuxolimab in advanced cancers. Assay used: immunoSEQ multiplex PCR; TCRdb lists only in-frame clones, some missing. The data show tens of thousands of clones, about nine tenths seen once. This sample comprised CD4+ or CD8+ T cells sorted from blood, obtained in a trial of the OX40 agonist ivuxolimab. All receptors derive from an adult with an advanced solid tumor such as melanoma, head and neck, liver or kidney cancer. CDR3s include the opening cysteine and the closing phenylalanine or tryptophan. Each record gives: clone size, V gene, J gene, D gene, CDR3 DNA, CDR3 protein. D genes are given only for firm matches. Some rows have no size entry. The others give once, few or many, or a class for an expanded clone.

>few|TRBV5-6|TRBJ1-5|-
TGTGCCAGCAGCTTGGAGGTCAGGGTCGGACAGCCCCAGCATTTT
CASSLEVRVGQPQHF
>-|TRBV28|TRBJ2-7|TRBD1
TGTGCCAGCAGCTCCGGACAGGGGGGATACGAGCAGTACTTC
CASSSGQGGYEQYF
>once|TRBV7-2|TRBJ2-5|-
TGTGCCAGCAGCCCGTTGGGACTTTCCCAGGGGGAGCAGTACTTC
CASSPLGLSQGEQYF
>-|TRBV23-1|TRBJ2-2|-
TGCGCCAGCAGTCAGGGGGACTCGAACACCGGGGAGCTGTTTTTT
CASSQGDSNTGELFF
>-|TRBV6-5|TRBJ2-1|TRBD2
TGTGCCAGCAGCCGCACTAGCGGGAGTGAAGGTGAGCAGTTCTTC
CASSRTSGSEGEQFF
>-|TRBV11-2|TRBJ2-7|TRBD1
TGTGCCAGCAGCGCTTTCCTTGACAGGGGCCTCAATCAGGAGCAGTACTTC
CASSAFLDRGLNQEQYF
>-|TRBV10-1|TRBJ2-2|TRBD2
TGCGCCAGCGGCACTAGCGGGAGAGGTACCGGGGAGCTGTTTTTT
CASGTSGRGTGELFF
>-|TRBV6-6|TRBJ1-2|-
TGTGCCAGCAGCCCCGACAGTTGGAACTATGGCTACACCTTC
CASSPDSWNYGYTF
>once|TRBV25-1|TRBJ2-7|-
TGTGCCAGCTCTAATCCCGGGACTGCTTCCTACGAGCAGTACTTC
CASSNPGTASYEQYF
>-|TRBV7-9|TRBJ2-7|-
TGTGCCAGCAGCTTTTTCCCCCAGGGGACGAGCTCCTACGAGCAGTACTTC
CASSFFPQGTSSYEQYF
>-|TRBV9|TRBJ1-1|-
TGTGCCAGCAGCCAATCGGGAATCACTGAAGCTTTCTTT
CASSQSGITEAFF
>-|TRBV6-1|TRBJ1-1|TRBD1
TGTGCCAGCACCCGACAGGGGGCTATGAACACTGAAGCTTTCTTT
CASTRQGAMNTEAFF
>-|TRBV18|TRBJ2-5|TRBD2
TGTGCCAGCTCACCAGGACTAGCGGTTTCTGCGGGAGCTTTATACTTC
CASSPGLAVSAGALYF
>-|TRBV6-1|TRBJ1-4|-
TGTGCCAGCAGTTTCGACGGGAAGTGGGGACTGTTTTTT
CASSFDGKWGLFF
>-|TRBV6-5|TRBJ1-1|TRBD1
TGTGCCAGCAGTTACGGACAGGAGAACACTGAAGCTTTCTTT
CASSYGQENTEAFF
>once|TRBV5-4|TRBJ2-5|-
TGTGCCAGCAGCTTGAGAGGCGAGACCCAGTACTTC
CASSLRGETQYF
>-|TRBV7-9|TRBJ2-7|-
TGTGCCAGCAGCTTAATGTGGAGAAGTTACGAGCAGTACTTC
CASSLMWRSYEQYF
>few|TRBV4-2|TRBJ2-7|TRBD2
TGTGCCAGCAGCCAAGATAGCGGGGCCGCCTACGAGCAGTACTTC
CASSQDSGAAYEQYF
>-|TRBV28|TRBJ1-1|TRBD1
TGTGCCACGAAAGGGGGCCGAGAGACTGAAGCTTTCTTT
CATKGGRETEAFF
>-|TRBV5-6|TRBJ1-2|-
TGTGCCAGCAGTTATCTTACAGGGATAGACTATGGCTACACCTTC
CASSYLTGIDYGYTF
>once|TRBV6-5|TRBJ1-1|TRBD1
TGTGCCAGCAGCGATGACAGGGGGCAAGCTTTCTTT
CASSDDRGQAFF
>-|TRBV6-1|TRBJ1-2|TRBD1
TGTGCCAGCAGAGCGACAGGGGATGGCTACACCTTC
CASRATGDGYTF
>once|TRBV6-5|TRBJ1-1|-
TGTGCCAGCAGCCCCAGTGAGGGGAACACTGAAGCTTTCTTT
CASSPSEGNTEAFF
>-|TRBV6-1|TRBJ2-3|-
TGTGCCAGCAGTTCCACCGACACAGATACGCAGTATTTT
CASSSTDTDTQYF
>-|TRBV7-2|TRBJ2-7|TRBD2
TGTGCCAGCAGCTTTACGGGGGGGCCTTCCTACGAGCAGTACTTC
CASSFTGGPSYEQYF
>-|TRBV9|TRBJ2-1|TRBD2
TGTGCCAGCAGCGTAGCGGAGGGAGGGATCGAGGAGCAGTTCTTC
CASSVAEGGIEEQFF
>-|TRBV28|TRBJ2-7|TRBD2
TGTGCCAGCAGTCCGACATGGGGGGGAATCTACGAGCAGTACTTC
CASSPTWGGIYEQYF
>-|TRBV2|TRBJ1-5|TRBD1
TGTGCCAGCAGGCCGGGACAGGCCCGCAATCAGCCCCAGCATTTT
CASRPGQARNQPQHF
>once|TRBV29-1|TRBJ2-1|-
TGCAGCGTTGATCAGGGATCTAGATACAATGAGCAGTTCTTC
CSVDQGSRYNEQFF
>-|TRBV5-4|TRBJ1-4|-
TGTGCCAGCAGCTCCCGGGGGGGGGATGAAAAACTGTTTTTT
CASSSRGGDEKLFF
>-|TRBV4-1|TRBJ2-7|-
TGCGCCAGCAGCCCGACCCGGACAGTCTACGAGCAGTACTTC
CASSPTRTVYEQYF
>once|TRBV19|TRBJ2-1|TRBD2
TGTGCCAGCGGGAGGGGCGGGAGTTTCAATGAGCAGTTCTTC
CASGRGGSFNEQFF
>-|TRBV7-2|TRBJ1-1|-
TGTGCCAGCAGCTTAACTGAACAGACGAACACTGAAGCTTTCTTT
CASSLTEQTNTEAFF
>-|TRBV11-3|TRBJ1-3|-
TGTGCCAGCAGCTCACCCTATGGGGGTGAAAACAACGGATCTGGAAACACCATATATTTT
CASSSPYGGENNGSGNTIYF
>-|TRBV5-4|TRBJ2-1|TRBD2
TGTGCCACCCAACTAGCGGCCTCCTACAATGAGCAGTTCTTC
CATQLAASYNEQFF
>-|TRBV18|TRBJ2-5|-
TGTGCCAGCTCACCGAGGGAAGGGTACGAGACCCAGTACTTC
CASSPREGYETQYF
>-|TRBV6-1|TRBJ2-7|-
TGTGCCAGCAGGGTGGAACCTCGGTCCTACGAGCAGTACTTC
CASRVEPRSYEQYF
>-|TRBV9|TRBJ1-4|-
TGTGCCAGCAGCCCTTTCCCCGGAGCAACTAATGAAAAACTGTTTTTT
CASSPFPGATNEKLFF
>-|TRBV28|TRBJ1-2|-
TGTGCCAGCAGTTTGCACAGAAAGAACTATGGCTACACCTTC
CASSLHRKNYGYTF
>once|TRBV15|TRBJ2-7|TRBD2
TGTGCCACCAGCAGTGATCAGGGACTAGCGGGGGGGCGGTCCTACGAGCAGTACTTC
CATSSDQGLAGGRSYEQYF
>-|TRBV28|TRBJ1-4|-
TGTGCCAGCAGTTCGGGGGGGAATGAAAAACTGTTTTTT
CASSSGGNEKLFF
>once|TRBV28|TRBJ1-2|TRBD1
TGTGCCAGCTCAACCGGGGGACAGTACTATGGCTACACCTTC
CASSTGGQYYGYTF
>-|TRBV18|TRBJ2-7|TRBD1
TGTGCCAGCTCACCTAGGGACAGTTCCTACGAGCAGTACTTC
CASSPRDSSYEQYF
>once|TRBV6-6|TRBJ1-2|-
TGTGCCAGCAGAGACAGCACCTATGGCTACACCTTC
CASRDSTYGYTF
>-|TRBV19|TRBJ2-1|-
TGTGCCAGTAGTATAGCTCCCGGTCGACTAGACCCTTACAATGAGCAGTTCTTC
CASSIAPGRLDPYNEQFF
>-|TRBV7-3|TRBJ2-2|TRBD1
TGTGCCAGCAGCTTGCCGGGACAGGGGGCACCCGGGGAGCTGTTTTTT
CASSLPGQGAPGELFF
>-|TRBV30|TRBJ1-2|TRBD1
TGTGCCTGGAGTAGCAGGGGGCCTGATGGCTACACCTTC
CAWSSRGPDGYTF
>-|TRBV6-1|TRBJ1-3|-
TGTGCCAGCAGTGAAGGGTTCTACTCTGGAAACACCATATATTTT
CASSEGFYSGNTIYF
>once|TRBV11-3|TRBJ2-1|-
TGTGCCAGCAGCCCACAACCGGGGGACATGTTCTCCAATGAGCAGTTCTTC
CASSPQPGDMFSNEQFF
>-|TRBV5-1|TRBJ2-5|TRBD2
TGCGCCAGCAGCTTGGCTGGGTCTAGCGGCCAAGAGACCCAGTACTTC
CASSLAGSSGQETQYF
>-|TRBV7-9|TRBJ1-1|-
TGTGCCAGCAGCTTAGAAACTGGAGGGACATCTGAAGCTTTCTTT
CASSLETGGTSEAFF
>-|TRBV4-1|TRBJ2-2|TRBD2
TGCGCCAGCAGCCAAAGCGGGGGGTTGGGCGGGGAGCTGTTTTTT
CASSQSGGLGGELFF
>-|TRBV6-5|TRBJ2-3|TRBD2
TGTGCCAGCAGGGAGCGGGACCAGGTTGATACGCAGTATTTT
CASRERDQVDTQYF
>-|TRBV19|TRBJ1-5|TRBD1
TGTGCCAGTAGTATCTCGGGACAGGGTAATCAGCCCCAGCATTTT
CASSISGQGNQPQHF
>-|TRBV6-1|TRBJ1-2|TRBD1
TGTGCCAGCAGTCGGGACAGTCGCTATGGCTACACCTTC
CASSRDSRYGYTF
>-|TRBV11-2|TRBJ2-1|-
TGTGCCAGCAGCTTTGGCCCATACAATGAGCAGTTCTTC
CASSFGPYNEQFF
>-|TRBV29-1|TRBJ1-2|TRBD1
TGCAGCGTTGCCCATCCCGGGACAGGGATTAGGGGCTACACCTTC
CSVAHPGTGIRGYTF
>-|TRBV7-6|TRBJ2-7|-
TGTGCCAGCAGCACGACTCGTGAGCAGTACTTC
CASSTTREQYF